This T cell receptor beta chain was obtained from a study of regulatory T cells in long-lasting Graves disease (dated by TCRdb to 2020 to 2023). Background on the whole study: Antithyroid drugs had been taken for less than 3 months by newly diagnosed Graves' disease patients. Peripheral blood TCR sequencing and RNA sequencing compared persistent Graves' disease patients with newly diagnosed Graves' disease patients. The study was conducted in China and was registered as a clinical trial. A total of about 35 samples underwent TCR sequencing, from some 13 patients with persistent Graves' disease and approximately 20 patients with newly diagnosed Graves' disease.

This clonotype was detected many times. The target of this receptor is not known. Base qualities are missing; no much larger clone stands one base away. General study outcomes and caveats: The authors noted that the small sample size was a limitation that may lower accuracy. Sequencing and analysis were restricted to the TCR beta chain. Lower TCR Shannon entropy and fewer highly expanded clones were observed in persistent Graves' disease patients than in newly diagnosed patients, which suggested clonal expansion. Persistent patients shared more public clonotypes among themselves (over 2,500) than newly diagnosed patients did (over 900). Peripheral blood alone was examined, since thyroid tissue, which constituted the primary lesion, could not be accessed. Preferential use of TRBV28, TRBJ1-2 and TRBJ2-5 was observed in persistent disease, whereas TRBV20-1 and TRBJ2-1 were favored in newly diagnosed disease.

Libraries were built with multiplex PCR. TCRdb shows the sequencer as Illumina HiSeq 4000. CDR3 regions were amplified by Arm-PCR with iRepertoire HTBI primers to construct TCR beta libraries. Before sequencing, the PCR products went through gel purification. From the authors' description of their analysis: A total of around 66 TRBV and approximately 13 TRBJ segments were identified across samples and were used for gene usage analysis of CDR3 amino acid clonotypes. COPE and FqMerger were used to merge filtered high-quality paired reads into contigs. Contigs were aligned with BLAST to IMGT TRBV, TRBD and TRBJ reference genes, and CDR3 was defined per IMGT. Clonotypes above 0.1% frequency were classified as highly expanded clones. Shannon entropy served as the measure of repertoire diversity, while the Gini coefficient captured V-J evenness. A clonotype was considered public if more than one individual shared it. TCRdb redid the processing of the public reads, applying fastp at Q25 and MiXCR, and retained in-frame beta chains. CDR3 protein duplicates are merged, each entry listing the most common genes and DNA. The V and J calls here are based on TCRdb, not the publication. The sample data list around 400,000 distinct CDR3 sequences, and 15% to 19% of these were observed just once. The top ten hold around a fifth of the sample.

This specimen's time point label, per the study, means: newly diagnosed GD, antithyroid drugs for less than 3 months. For both TCR sequencing and RNA sequencing, RNA was extracted from PBMCs using TRIzol. The diagnosis of Graves' disease followed American Thyroid Association guidelines. Patients were recruited from an endocrinology department in Xi'an, China. From each patient, about 8.9 milliliters of peripheral blood was collected into an EDTA anticoagulant tube. Ficoll Paque Plus density gradient separation was used to isolate PBMCs, and no further T cell sorting was done. An Agilent 2100 Bioanalyzer and agarose gel were used to assess RNA quality, and a NanoDrop 2000 was used to measure RNA concentration. The V and J ends are trimmed by 5 bases and 0 bases, leaving 14 bases between them. Its CDR3 holds 15 amino acids, cysteine through phenylalanine. The CDR3 DNA has 45 bases and is translated from base 1. Looking up the germline V gene yields CDR1 MNHNS and CDR2 SASEGT.

The chain is assembled from TRBV6-1 and TRBJ2-7; matching of 5 bases hints at TRBD2 as the D gene. This TCR derives from a female donor with Graves disease. The material was peripheral blood mononuclear cells (PBMCs), obtained at new diagnosis, from a patient treated with antithyroid drugs. This receptor carries the CDR3 CASSLRAASSYEQYF. In nucleotide form, the sequence is TGTGCCAGCAGTCTCCGAGCGGCGAGCTCCTACGAGCAGTACTTC.